This T cell receptor beta chain was captured in a study of beta chain features in type 1 diabetes. Trimming cost V 5 bases and J 4 bases, with 21 bases left between them. Per germline, CDR1 SEHNR and CDR2 FQNEAQ (reference sequence). The CDR3 runs 16 residues. Study results and limitations: All four CD4+ subsets from Type 1 diabetes patients carried moderately but significantly shorter TCRB CDR3s. When VDJ junctions were examined, type 1 diabetes patients showed fewer insertions and more deletions. Sequencing from cDNA could over-represent high-TCR-expressing cells. PCR, the amplification step, might favor shorter templates, equally in patients and controls.

Since all of the isolated RNA was reverse transcribed, expressed TCRB transcripts were what got sequenced. Generated by immunoSEQ multiplex PCR, the TCRdb table keeps only in-frame clones and is missing some. Of 450,000 or so clones listed, approximately 10% are singletons. This clone was seen more than once but under ten times. Its specificity is not known. The sequencing input was naive CD4+ T cells from blood. The rearrangement uses TRBV7-9 and TRBJ2-7; TRBD1 is a possible D gene (5 bases). This sequence was found in a woman aged 18-30 years in good health. The CDR3 is CASSALLQGIGYEQYF. The CDR3 DNA follows: TGTGCCAGCAGCGCCTTACTCCAGGGAATCGGTTACGAGCAGTACTTC. Combining the CDR3 with reference TRBV7-9 and TRBJ2-7 gives the whole variable domain DTGVSQNPRHKITKRGQNVTFRCDPISEHNRLYWYRQTLGQGPEFLTYFQNEAQLEKSRLLSDRFSAERPKGSFSTLEIQRTEQGDSAMYLCASSALLQGIGYEQYFGPGTRLTVT.